The clone carrying this T cell receptor beta chain was seen only a few times. Its antigen is still unknown. The data stem from a study of T-cell memory formation after mild COVID-19. Study-wide context: TCR clusters mostly belonged to single donors.

Regarding the study as a whole: Pre-infection memory held some responding clones, suggesting pre-existing cross-reactive T cells responded.

The CDR3 is 16 residues long. Trimming at V came to 4 bases and at J to 5 bases, leaving 9 bases not matched to a gene. CDR1 is SGHTA, CDR2 FQGNSA, per germline. From the 5' RACE reads, TCRdb called clonotypes with MiXCR, one entry per CDR3 protein. This table has 150,000 or so distinct CDR3 sequences, almost 25% appearing once. The sequenced sample was PBMCs or a T cell subset sorted from them (not recorded which). The V and J genes are TRBV7-2 and TRBJ2-3; 10 bases agree with TRBD2. The sequence was obtained from an adult woman who had mild COVID-19 (a few samples of this study predate the infection). Cell type and time point are not known. This CDR3 is CASSSLLAGIRDTQYF. CDR3 DNA sequence: TGTGCCAGCAGCTCCCTACTAGCGGGGATCAGAGATACGCAGTATTTT.